The rows below give T cell receptor beta chains drawn from one sample of a study of T cells in Graves' hyperthyroidism and ophthalmopathy. MiXCR was run by TCRdb on the multiplex PCR reads, yielding one entry per CDR3 protein. This table has over 200,000 distinct CDR3 sequences, 13% to 15% appearing once. Sequencing input: blood. These receptors originate from a woman aged 40 to 50 with Graves' hyperthyroidism that later progressed to Graves' ophthalmopathy. CDR3s include the opening cysteine and the closing phenylalanine or tryptophan. The D gene is left open where the match is weak. Clone size is not always given. Where it is, it says once, few, many or a class for expanded clones.

TRBJ2-5,many,NA,TRBV10-3,CAINPGETQYF,TGTGCCATCAACCCCGGTGAGACCCAGTACTTC
TRBJ2-2,many,TRBD2,TRBV11-2,CASSLVGGRDTGELFF,TGTGCCAGCAGCTTAGTGGGCGGGAGAGACACCGGGGAGCTGTTTTTT
TRBJ2-1,many,NA,TRBV27,CASSLADFYNEQFF,TGTGCCAGCAGTTTGGCGGACTTTTACAATGAGCAGTTCTTC
TRBJ2-1,many,TRBD2,TRBV28,CASSRGRASNEQFF,TGTGCCAGCAGTCGCGGGAGGGCCTCAAATGAGCAGTTCTTC
TRBJ2-5,NA,NA,TRBV30,CAWSGRRDWGIKETQYF,TGTGCCTGGAGTGGCAGAAGGGACTGGGGGATAAAAGAGACCCAGTACTTC
TRBJ2-2,many,TRBD1,TRBV10-2,CASTPDRARGGELFF,TGCGCCAGCACCCCGGACAGGGCAAGGGGCGGGGAGCTGTTTTTT
TRBJ1-1,many,TRBD1,TRBV18,CASSTDLSLQGTEAFF,TGTGCCAGCTCAACCGACCTCTCATTACAGGGGACTGAAGCTTTCTTT
TRBJ1-6,many,NA,TRBV27,CASSLTGLSYNSPLHF,TGTGCCAGCAGTTTGACGGGACTCTCCTATAATTCACCCCTCCACTTT
TRBJ2-7,NA,NA,TRBV7-2,CASSLRDKSYEQYF,TGTGCCAGCAGCTTACGGGACAAATCCTACGAGCAGTACTTC
TRBJ2-5,once,TRBD2,TRBV12-3/TRBV12-4,CASSEALGLANGQETQYF,TGTGCCAGCAGTGAAGCGCTAGGACTAGCGAACGGCCAAGAGACCCAGTACTTC
TRBJ1-1,many,NA,TRBV7-8,CASSLDERTNTEAFF,TGTGCCAGCAGCTTAGATGAGAGAACCAACACTGAAGCTTTCTTT
TRBJ2-7,many,NA,TRBV20-1,CSARPRGLSYEQYF,TGCAGTGCTAGACCCAGGGGATTATCCTACGAGCAGTACTTC
TRBJ1-5,many,NA,TRBV30,CAWSVFSNQPQHF,TGTGCCTGGAGTGTGTTCAGCAATCAGCCCCAGCATTTT
TRBJ2-1,many,TRBD2,TRBV19,CASSIAAGLPTPYNEQFF,TGTGCCAGTAGTATAGCGGCGGGACTACCAACCCCCTACAATGAGCAGTTCTTC
TRBJ2-7,many,TRBD1,TRBV28,CASSFPKTGNDEQYF,TGTGCCAGCAGTTTTCCTAAGACAGGGAACGACGAGCAGTACTTC
TRBJ1-1,many,TRBD1,TRBV28,CASRLPWDRVDTEAFF,TGTGCCAGCAGATTACCATGGGACAGGGTTGACACTGAAGCTTTCTTT
TRBJ2-1,few,NA,TRBV7-9,CASSLPSLSSYNEQFF,TGTGCCAGCAGCTTACCCAGTCTGAGCTCCTACAATGAGCAGTTCTTC
TRBJ2-6,many,NA,TRBV2,CASRAGESGANVLTF,TGTGCCAGCAGGGCAGGGGAGTCTGGGGCCAACGTCCTGACTTTC
TRBJ1-1,NA,NA,TRBV6-5,CASSYWSSGDTEALF,TGTGCCAGCAGTTACTGGAGCTCCGGGGACACTGAAGCTCTCTTT
TRBJ2-7,many,TRBD1,TRBV19,CASSIDAGQGAYEQYF,TGTGCCAGTAGTATAGATGCGGGACAGGGGGCCTACGAGCAGTACTTC
TRBJ1-5,many,TRBD1,TRBV28,CASSFATGTNQPQHF,TGTGCCAGCAGTTTTGCGACAGGGACGAATCAGCCCCAGCATTTT
TRBJ2-5,many,TRBD1,TRBV13,CASGSGGDRWSETQYF,TGTGCCAGCGGGAGTGGCGGGGACAGGTGGTCCGAGACCCAGTACTTC
TRBJ2-7,NA,TRBD2,TRBV7-2,CASSAHFAGGYEQYF,TGTGCCAGCAGCGCCCACTTTGCGGGAGGTTACGAGCAGTACTTC
TRBJ1-1,many,NA,TRBV5-1,CASSLTWAVNTEAFF,TGCGCCAGCAGCTTGACCTGGGCAGTAAACACTGAAGCTTTCTTT
TRBJ1-2,many,NA,TRBV28,CASSLPGYGYTF,TGTGCCAGCAGCCTCCCCGGCTATGGCTACACCTTC
TRBJ2-4,many,NA,TRBV20-1,CSARTPPGKNIQYF,TGCAGTGCTAGAACCCCTCCAGGCAAAAACATTCAGTACTTC
TRBJ2-1,NA,TRBD1,TRBV7-3,CASSSTGQGAQDEQFF,TGTGCCAGCAGCAGCACGGGACAGGGGGCCCAAGATGAGCAGTTCTTC
TRBJ1-1,many,NA,TRBV29-1,CSVRQSGAEAFF,TGCAGCGTTCGACAGTCCGGGGCTGAAGCTTTCTTT
TRBJ2-2,few,TRBD2,TRBV9,CASSFSGTSGRRNTGELFF,TGTGCCAGCAGCTTTAGTGGGACTAGCGGGAGGCGGAACACCGGGGAGCTGTTTTTT
TRBJ1-4,many,NA,TRBV18,CASSLQGRNEKLFF,TGTGCCAGCTCCCTACAGGGAAGGAACGAAAAACTGTTTTTT
TRBJ2-1,many,NA,TRBV20-1,CSARDPHSGDEQFF,TGCAGTGCTAGAGACCCCCACTCGGGGGATGAGCAGTTCTTC
TRBJ1-5,many,TRBD1,TRBV12-3/TRBV12-4,CASSSGGDQPQHF,TGTGCCAGCAGTTCAGGGGGTGATCAGCCCCAGCATTTT
TRBJ1-1,many,NA,TRBV7-2,CASSLGRASKGEAFF,TGTGCCAGCAGCTTAGGCCGGGCCTCTAAGGGGGAAGCTTTCTTT
TRBJ2-7,many,NA,TRBV5-5,CASSDYFYEQYF,TGTGCCAGCAGCGACTACTTTTACGAGCAGTACTTC
TRBJ2-2,few,TRBD1,TRBV12-3/TRBV12-4,CASSLEFGTGRTGELFF,TGTGCCAGCAGTTTAGAATTCGGGACAGGGCGCACCGGGGAGCTGTTTTTT
TRBJ1-5,few,NA,TRBV4-1,CASSQGGQIFNQPQHF,TGCGCCAGCAGCCAAGGCGGACAGATCTTCAATCAGCCCCAGCATTTT
TRBJ2-2,NA,NA,TRBV6-2/TRBV6-3,CASSYGYRETGELFF,TGTGCCAGCAGTTACGGATACAGGGAAACCGGGGAGCTGTTTTTT
TRBJ1-1,many,TRBD1,TRBV3-1,CASSQAFPPGTENTEAFF,TGTGCCAGCAGCCAAGCCTTCCCCCCCGGGACAGAAAACACTGAAGCTTTCTTT
TRBJ1-4,many,NA,TRBV11-2,CASRRPNNEKLFF,TGTGCCAGCCGACGGCCTAATAATGAAAAACTGTTTTTT
TRBJ1-4,many,NA,TRBV9,CASSASGTAEKLFF,TGTGCCAGCAGCGCATCCGGGACCGCTGAAAAACTGTTTTTT
TRBJ2-1,many,TRBD2,TRBV11-2,CASSSRWTSTSYNEQFF,TGTGCCAGCAGCTCTAGGTGGACTAGTACGTCCTACAATGAGCAGTTCTTC
TRBJ1-1,many,NA,TRBV20-1,CSVEGPTEAFF,TGCAGTGTTGAGGGACCCACTGAAGCTTTCTTT
TRBJ2-2,few,TRBD2,TRBV9,CASSPLSGLAGVFANTGELFF,TGTGCCAGCAGCCCCCTCTCTGGGCTAGCGGGAGTCTTCGCGAACACCGGGGAGCTGTTTTTT
TRBJ2-7,NA,NA,TRBV11-2,CASSERDSILYEQYF,TGTGCCAGCAGTGAAAGAGACAGTATCCTCTACGAGCAGTACTTC
TRBJ2-2,many,TRBD2,TRBV28,CASGWTSGRTMAGELFF,TGTGCCAGCGGATGGACTAGCGGGAGGACCATGGCCGGGGAGCTGTTTTTT
TRBJ2-3,many,NA,TRBV6-1,CASSGFGRTNTQYF,TGTGCCAGCAGTGGTTTTGGGAGGACTAATACGCAGTATTTT